Given below is one T cell receptor (beta chain) in context. The antigen remains undetermined. The table came from immunoSEQ multiplex PCR; TCRdb's copy has only in-frame clones and leaves some out. The sample records 90,000 to 100,000 clones, approximately 84% being singletons. These data are taken from a study of T cell responses to AZD1222 COVID-19 vaccine. Study-wide points: Repertoires were sampled only after the peak T cell response. Dominant CD4 TCR responses targeted spike regions 160-218 and 743-854. Per reports, nearly half of all spike-specific TCRs target regions that are unmutated in variants. Donor demographics were predominantly white British with a female majority; clonal diversity may be underestimated.

Material: peripheral blood, obtained 28 days after the second AZD1222 dose. This receptor was obtained from an adult who received the AZD1222 COVID-19 vaccine.

CDR3 amino acids: CSGVGTGGLGYTF. DNA for the CDR3: TGCAGCGGGGTCGGGACAGGGGGCCTTGGCTACACCTTC. This sequence joins TRBV29-1 and TRBJ1-2, with 12 bases lining up with TRBD1. The germline V gene has CDR1 SQVTM and CDR2 ANQGSEA. This CDR3 spans 13 amino acids. V trimming: 7 bases; J trimming: 7 bases; junction bases outside the gene matches: 7.